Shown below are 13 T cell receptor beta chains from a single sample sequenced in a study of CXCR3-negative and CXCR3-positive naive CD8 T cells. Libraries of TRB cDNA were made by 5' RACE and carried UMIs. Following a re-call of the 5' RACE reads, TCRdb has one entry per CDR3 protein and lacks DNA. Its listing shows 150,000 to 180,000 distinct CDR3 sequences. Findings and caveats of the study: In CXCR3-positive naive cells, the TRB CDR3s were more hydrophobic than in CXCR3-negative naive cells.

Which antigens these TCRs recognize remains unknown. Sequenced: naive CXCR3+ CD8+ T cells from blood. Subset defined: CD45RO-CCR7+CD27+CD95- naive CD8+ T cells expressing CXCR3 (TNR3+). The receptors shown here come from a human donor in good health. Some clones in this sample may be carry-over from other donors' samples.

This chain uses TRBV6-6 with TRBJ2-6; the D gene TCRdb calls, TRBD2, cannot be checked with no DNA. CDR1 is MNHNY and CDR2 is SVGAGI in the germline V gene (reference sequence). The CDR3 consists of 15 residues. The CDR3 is CASSFEGSGANVLTF.

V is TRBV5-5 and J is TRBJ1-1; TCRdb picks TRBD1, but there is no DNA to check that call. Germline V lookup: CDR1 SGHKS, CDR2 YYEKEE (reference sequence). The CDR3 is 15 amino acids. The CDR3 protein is CASSLNPGRSTEAFF. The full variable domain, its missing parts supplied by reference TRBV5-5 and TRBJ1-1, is DAGVTQSPTHLIKTRGQQVTLRCSPISGHKSVSWYQQVLGQGPQFIFQYYEKEERGRGNFPDRFSARQFPNYSSELNVNALLLGDSALYLCASSLNPGRSTEAFFGQGTRLTVV.

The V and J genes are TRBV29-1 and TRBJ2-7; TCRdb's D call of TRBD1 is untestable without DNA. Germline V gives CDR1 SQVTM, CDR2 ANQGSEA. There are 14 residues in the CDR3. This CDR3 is CSVKHGTADYEQYF.

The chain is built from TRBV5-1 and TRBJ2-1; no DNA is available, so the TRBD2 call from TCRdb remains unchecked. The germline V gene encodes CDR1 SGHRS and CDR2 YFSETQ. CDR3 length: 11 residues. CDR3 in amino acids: CASSTGTSPFF.

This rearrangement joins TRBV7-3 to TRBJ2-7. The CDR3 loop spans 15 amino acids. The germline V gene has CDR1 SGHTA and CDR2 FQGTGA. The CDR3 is CASGLTGISSYEQYF.

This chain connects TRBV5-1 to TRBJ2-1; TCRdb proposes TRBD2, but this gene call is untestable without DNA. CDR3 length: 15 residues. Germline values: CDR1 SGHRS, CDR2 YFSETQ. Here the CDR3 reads CASYVSSGVLNEQFF.

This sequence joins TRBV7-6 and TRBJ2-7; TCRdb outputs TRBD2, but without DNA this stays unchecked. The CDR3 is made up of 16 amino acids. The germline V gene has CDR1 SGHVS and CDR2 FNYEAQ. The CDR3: CASSLGASGASYEQYF. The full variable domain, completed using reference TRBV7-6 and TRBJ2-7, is GAGVSQSPRYKVTKRGQDVALRCDPISGHVSLYWYRQALGQGPEFLTYFNYEAQQDKSGLPNDRFSAERPEGSISTLTIQRTEQRDSAMYRCASSLGASGASYEQYFGPGTRLTVT.

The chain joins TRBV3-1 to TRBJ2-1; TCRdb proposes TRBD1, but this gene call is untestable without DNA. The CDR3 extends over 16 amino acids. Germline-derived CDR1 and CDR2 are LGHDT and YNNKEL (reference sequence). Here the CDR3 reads CASSSLVDRVYNEQFF.

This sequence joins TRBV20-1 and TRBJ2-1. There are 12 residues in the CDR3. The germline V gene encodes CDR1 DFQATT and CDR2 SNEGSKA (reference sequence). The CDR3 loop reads CSAPTPYNEQFF.

Here the CDR3 reads CASSLAGLAGEQYF. V gene TRBV5-4 combines with J gene TRBJ2-7; checking the TCRdb D call of TRBD2 is not possible without DNA. The CDR3 runs to 14 residues. The germline V gene has CDR1 SGHNT and CDR2 YYREEE (reference sequence).

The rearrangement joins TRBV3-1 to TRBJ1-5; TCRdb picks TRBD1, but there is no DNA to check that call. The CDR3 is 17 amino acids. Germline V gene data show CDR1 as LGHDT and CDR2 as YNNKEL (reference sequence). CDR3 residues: CASSPAFTGLGNQPQHF.

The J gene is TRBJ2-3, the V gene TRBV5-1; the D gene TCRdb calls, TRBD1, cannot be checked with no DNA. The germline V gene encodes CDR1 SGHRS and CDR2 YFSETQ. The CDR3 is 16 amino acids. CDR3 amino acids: CASSDRGAVIPDTQYF.

This chain's CDR3 is CASSGQGYTDTQYF. The chain combines TRBV14 with TRBJ2-3; TCRdb returns TRBD1, unconfirmable since there is no DNA. Germline V gene lookup returns CDR1 SGHDN and CDR2 FVKESK. The CDR3 sequence is 14 residues long.